These 17 T cell receptor beta chains originate from one sample sequenced in a study of T cells in pancreatic ductal adenocarcinoma. Profiling relied on immunoSEQ multiplex PCR, and the TCRdb table lists in-frame clones only, not all of them. The sample consists of over 100,000 clones, roughly 95% of them appearing once. The selected patients with pancreatic ductal adenocarcinoma had surgery but no neoadjuvant therapy. The source material was PBMCs. Receptor source: a human donor with pancreatic ductal adenocarcinoma.

The chain couples TRBV27 to TRBJ2-7; perhaps TRBD1 as D (6 bases). CDR1 and CDR2 (germline): MNHEY, SMNVEV (reference sequence). V lost 2 bases and J lost 3, with 17 bases in between. The CDR3 covers 16 residues. CDR3 nucleotide sequence: TGTGCCAGCAGTTTAGGGGCGGACAGATCCCGCTACGAGCAGTACTTC. Amino acids: CASSLGADRSRYEQYF.

The gene calls are TRBV28 and TRBJ2-7; a weak D match, TRBD2 (5 bases). V was cut by 8 bases and J by 4 bases, with 9 bases left in between. Germline CDR1 is MDHEN and CDR2 is SYDVKM. The CDR3 is 11 amino acids. Written as DNA, the CDR3 is TGTGCCAGCCGCGGGCTATACGAGCAGTACTTC. Translated, it gives CASRGLYEQYF.

The V and J genes are TRBV7-3 and TRBJ2-1, with D hard to call. Germline V gene sequence: CDR1 SGHTA, CDR2 FQGTGA. V was cut by 5 bases and J by 0 bases, with 11 bases left in between. The CDR3 extends over 15 amino acids. The CDR3 region is CASSRDWSSYNEQFF. CDR3 DNA: TGTGCCAGCAGCCGTGACTGGAGCTCCTACAATGAGCAGTTCTTC.

The chain has TRBV5-8 and TRBJ1-5; D is perhaps TRBD1 (6 bases). V dropped 3 bases and J dropped 4 bases, with 11 bases sitting between them. The CDR3 loop spans 14 amino acids. Germline values: CDR1 SGHTS, CDR2 YDEGEE. In nucleotides, the CDR3 is TGTGCCAGCAGCTCAGGACAGATTAATCAGCCCCAGCATTTT. It specifies CASSSGQINQPQHF.

This chain connects TRBV11-1 to TRBJ2-7, with 10 bases identical to TRBD2. Germline CDR1 SGHAT, CDR2 FQDESV (reference sequence). This CDR3 spans 15 amino acids. With V trimmed by 2 bases and J by 2 bases, 3 bases remained unmatched. For the CDR3, the DNA is TGTGCCAGCAGCTTAACTAGCGGGACGGCCTACGAGCAGTACTTC. This codes for CASSLTSGTAYEQYF. Combining the CDR3 with reference TRBV11-1 and TRBJ2-7 gives the whole variable domain EAEVAQSPRYKITEKSQAVAFWCDPISGHATLYWYRQILGQGPELLVQFQDESVVDDSQLPKDRFSAERLKGVDSTLKIQPAELGDSAMYLCASSLTSGTAYEQYFGPGTRLTVT.

The genes are TRBV6-1 and TRBJ2-1; D is possibly TRBD1 (5 bases). Trimming cost V 1 base and J 6 bases, with 10 bases left between them. Per the germline V gene, CDR1 is MNHNS and CDR2 is SASEGT. The CDR3 is 14 amino acids. CDR3 DNA: TGTGCCAGCAGTGAAGGGCTGGGGCCCAATGAGCAGTTCTTC. Its protein is CASSEGLGPNEQFF.

The CDR3 DNA reads TGTGCCAGCCTCAGGGGTATGGGACCCAATCAGCCCCAGCATTTT. It is translated as CASLRGMGPNQPQHF. J is TRBJ1-5 and V is TRBV6-1; D is perhaps TRBD1 (6 bases). From germline, CDR1 is MNHNS and CDR2 SASEGT. Trimming left V 8 bases short and J 3 bases short, with 17 bases between. CDR3 length: 15 amino acids.

The J gene is TRBJ2-2, the V gene TRBV4-3, with 8 bases fitting TRBD1. V trimming: 1 base; J trimming: 2 bases; junction bases outside the gene matches: 15. CDR3 length: 20 amino acids. Germline V gene lookup returns CDR1 LGHNA and CDR2 YSLEER. In DNA form, the CDR3 reads TGCGCCAGCAGCCAAGTCTTATACAGGGGGAGAGGGAGAAACACCGGGGAGCTGTTTTTT. Translating it yields CASSQVLYRGRGRNTGELFF.

Note on this clone: Germline is not matched at one junction end, which may reflect a read error. V usage is TRBV7-7 and J usage is TRBJ2-1; D is unclear. The CDR3 loop spans 13 amino acids. From germline, CDR1 is SSHAT and CDR2 FNYEAQ (reference sequence). The CDR3 nucleotides read TGTGCTAGCAGCCACAACCGGGACAATGAGCAGTTCTTC. It specifies CASSHNRDNEQFF. The full variable domain, rest sourced from reference TRBV7-7 and TRBJ2-1, is GAGVSQSPRYKVTKRGQDVTLRCDPISSHATLYWYQQALGQGPEFLTYFNYEAQPDKSGLPSDRFSAERPEGSISTLTIQRTEQRDSAMYRCASSHNRDNEQFFGPGTRLTVL.

J is TRBJ2-5 and V is TRBV4-2; 8 bases map to TRBD2. The CDR3 is 16 residues long. Germline V gene data show CDR1 as LGHNA and CDR2 as YNFKEQ. J lost 2 bases, V lost 1 base, and 6 bases had no gene match. Here the CDR3 reads CASSQGVVAGQETQYF. The CDR3 nucleotides read TGTGCCAGCAGCCAAGGTGTGGTAGCGGGGCAAGAGACCCAGTACTTC.

Remarks on this clone: The sample contains more than one DNA sequence encoding this CDR3. V is TRBV5-4 and J is TRBJ2-5; 11 bases match TRBD2. This CDR3 comprises 14 residues. In germline, CDR1 is SGHNT, CDR2 YYREEE (reference sequence). The V segment lost 2 bases and the J segment 4 bases; nucleotides outside the gene matches: 1. DNA of the CDR3: TGTGCCAGCAGCTTAGGACTAGCGGGAGAGACCCAGTACTTC. It encodes CASSLGLAGETQYF. Full variable domain (missing parts from reference TRBV5-4 and TRBJ2-5): ETGVTQSPTHLIKTRGQQVTLRCSSQSGHNTVSWYQQALGQGPQFIFQYYREEENGRGNFPPRFSGLQFPNYSSELNVNALELDDSALYLCASSLGLAGETQYFGPGTRLLVL.

V and J are TRBV18 and TRBJ2-3; D is unresolved. Trimming cost V 2 bases and J 2 bases, with 14 bases left between them. Germline V CDR1 and CDR2: KGHSH, LQKENI. There are 16 residues in the CDR3. The CDR3 DNA reads as TGTGCCAGCTCACCAACACATTCTTCCCCCACAGATACGCAGTATTTT. Its protein is CASSPTHSSPTDTQYF.

The CDR3 region is CASRREGLYEQYF. The CDR3 region has the DNA TGTGCCAGCAGGAGGGAAGGGCTCTACGAGCAGTACTTC. The J gene is TRBJ2-7, the V gene TRBV6-6, with D perhaps matching TRBD2 (5 bases). Trimming shortened V by 6 bases and J by 3 bases, and 12 bases separated the two germline ends. The germline V gene has CDR1 MNHNY and CDR2 SVGAGI (reference sequence). CDR3 length equals 13 residues.

V usage is TRBV7-2 and J usage is TRBJ2-7; D might be TRBD2 (7 bases). V lost 4 bases and J 5 bases, leaving 21 bases between the germline ends. The CDR3 runs to 16 residues. The germline CDR1 and CDR2 sequences are SGHTA and FQGNSA. The CDR3 sequence: CASSSGAGASVNEQYF. The CDR3 DNA sequence: TGTGCCAGCAGCTCCGGCGCGGGGGCATCTGTCAACGAGCAGTACTTC.

The rearrangement uses TRBV7-3 and TRBJ2-3; TRBD2 matches at 8 bases. Trimming cost V 5 bases and J 1 base; bases outside gene matches: 2. Germline V gives CDR1 SGHTA, CDR2 FQGTGA. This CDR3 spans 14 amino acids. CDR3 sequence reads: CASSRAGGTDTQYF. Written as DNA, the CDR3 is TGTGCCAGCAGCCGAGCGGGAGGCACAGATACGCAGTATTTT. Full variable domain (outside the CDR3, taken from reference TRBV7-3 and TRBJ2-3): GAGVSQTPSNKVTEKGKYVELRCDPISGHTALYWYRQSLGQGPEFLIYFQGTGAADDSGLPNDRFFAVRPEGSVSTLKIQRTERGDSAVYLCASSRAGGTDTQYFGPGTRLTVL.

The rearrangement links TRBV28 to TRBJ2-3; no clear D gene. The CDR3 sequence is 14 residues long. The germline CDR1 and CDR2 sequences are MDHEN and SYDVKM. Trimming removed 3 bases from V and 2 bases from J, with 9 bases in between. This chain's CDR3 is CASSLSGVTDTQYF. CDR3 DNA sequence: TGTGCCAGCAGTTTGAGTGGAGTCACAGATACGCAGTATTTT. Filled out from reference TRBV28 and TRBJ2-3, the complete variable domain reads DVKVTQSSRYLVKRTGEKVFLECVQDMDHENMFWYRQDPGLGLRLIYFSYDVKMKEKGDIPEGYSVSREKKERFSLILESASTNQTSMYLCASSLSGVTDTQYFGPGTRLTVL.

This sequence joins TRBV28 and TRBJ2-1; 8 bases align to TRBD1. Germline V gene lookup returns CDR1 MDHEN and CDR2 SYDVKM. The ends lost 6 bases at V and 8 bases at J; junction bases unmatched: 6. The CDR3 is 13 residues long. DNA of the CDR3: TGTGCCAGCAGAATACAGGGGGTTGATGAGCAGTTCTTC. It codes for CASRIQGVDEQFF.